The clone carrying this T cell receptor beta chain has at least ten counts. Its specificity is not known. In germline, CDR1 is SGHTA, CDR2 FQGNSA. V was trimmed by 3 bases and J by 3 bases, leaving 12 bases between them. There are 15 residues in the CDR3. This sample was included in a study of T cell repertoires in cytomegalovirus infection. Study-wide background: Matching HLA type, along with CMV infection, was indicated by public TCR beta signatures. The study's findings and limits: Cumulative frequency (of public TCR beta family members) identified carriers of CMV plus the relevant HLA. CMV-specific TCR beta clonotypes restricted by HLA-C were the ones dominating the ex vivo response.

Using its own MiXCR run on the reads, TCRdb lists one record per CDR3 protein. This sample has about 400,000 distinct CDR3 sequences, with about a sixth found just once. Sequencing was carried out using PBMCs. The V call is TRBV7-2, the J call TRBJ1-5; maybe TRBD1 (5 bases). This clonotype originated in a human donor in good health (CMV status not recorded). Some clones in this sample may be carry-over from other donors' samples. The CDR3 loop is CASSLSWGNNQPQHF. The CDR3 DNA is TGTGCCAGCAGCTTGAGCTGGGGGAACAATCAGCCCCAGCATTTT.